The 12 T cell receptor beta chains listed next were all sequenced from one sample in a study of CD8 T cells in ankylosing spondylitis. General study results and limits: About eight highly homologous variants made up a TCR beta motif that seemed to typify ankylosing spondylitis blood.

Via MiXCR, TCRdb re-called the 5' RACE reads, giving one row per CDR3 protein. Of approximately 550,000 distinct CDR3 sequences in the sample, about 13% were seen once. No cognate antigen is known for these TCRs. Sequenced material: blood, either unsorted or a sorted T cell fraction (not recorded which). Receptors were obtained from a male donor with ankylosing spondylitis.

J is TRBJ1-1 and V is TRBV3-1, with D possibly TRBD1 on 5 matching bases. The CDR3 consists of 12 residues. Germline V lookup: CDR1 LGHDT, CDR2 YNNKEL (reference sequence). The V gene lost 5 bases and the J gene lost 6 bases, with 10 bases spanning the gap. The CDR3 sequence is CASSSGTAEAFF. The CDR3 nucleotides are TGTGCCAGCAGCTCGGGGACCGCTGAAGCTTTCTTT. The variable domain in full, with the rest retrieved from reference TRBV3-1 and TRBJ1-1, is DTAVSQTPKYLVTQMGNDKSIKCEQNLGHDTMYWYKQDSKKFLKIMFSYNNKELIINETVPNRFSPKSPDKAHLNLHINSLELGDSAVYFCASSSGTAEAFFGQGTRLTVV.

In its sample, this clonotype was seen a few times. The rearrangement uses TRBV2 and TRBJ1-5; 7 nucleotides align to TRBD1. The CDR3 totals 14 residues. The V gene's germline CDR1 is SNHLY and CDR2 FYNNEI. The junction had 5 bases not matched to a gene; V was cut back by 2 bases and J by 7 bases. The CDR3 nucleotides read TGTGCCAGCAGTGAACAGGGGGGTAGCCAGCCCCAGCATTTT. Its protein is CASSEQGGSQPQHF.

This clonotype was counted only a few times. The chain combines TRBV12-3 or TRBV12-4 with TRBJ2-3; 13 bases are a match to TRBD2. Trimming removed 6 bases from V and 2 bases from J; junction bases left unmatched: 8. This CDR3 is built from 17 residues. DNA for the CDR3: TGTGCCAGCAGCGTGGGACTAGCGGGACTCACCACAGATACGCAGTATTTT. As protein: CASSVGLAGLTTDTQYF.

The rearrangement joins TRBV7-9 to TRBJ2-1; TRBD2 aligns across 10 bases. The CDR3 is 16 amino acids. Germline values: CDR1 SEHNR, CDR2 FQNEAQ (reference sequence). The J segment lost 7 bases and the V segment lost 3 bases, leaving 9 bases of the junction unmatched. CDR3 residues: CASSLWLAGAYNEQFF. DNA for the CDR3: TGTGCCAGCAGCTTGTGGCTAGCGGGAGCTTATAATGAGCAGTTCTTC.

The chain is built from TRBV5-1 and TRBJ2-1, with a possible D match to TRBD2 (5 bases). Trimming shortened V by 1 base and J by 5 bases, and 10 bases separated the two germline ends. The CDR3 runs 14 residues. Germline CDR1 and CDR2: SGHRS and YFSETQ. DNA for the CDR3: TGCGCCAGCAGCTTGTTACTAGTAGACAATGAGCAGTTCTTC. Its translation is CASSLLLVDNEQFF.

The CDR3 sequence is CASSLGASGTSGSGEQFF. Written as DNA, the CDR3 is TGCGCCAGCAGCTTGGGTGCCTCCGGGACTAGCGGGAGTGGGGAGCAGTTCTTC. V gene TRBV5-1 combines with J gene TRBJ2-1, with 14 bases matching TRBD2. The CDR3 is made up of 18 amino acids. V trimming: 0 bases; J trimming: 10 bases; junction bases outside the gene matches: 12. CDR1 and CDR2 (germline): SGHRS, YFSETQ. Full variable domain (remainder filled in from reference TRBV5-1 and TRBJ2-1): KAGVTQTPRYLIKTRGQQVTLSCSPISGHRSVSWYQQTPGQGLQFLFEYFSETQRNKGNFPGRFSGRQFSNSRSEMNVSTLELGDSALYLCASSLGASGTSGSGEQFFGPGTRLTVL.

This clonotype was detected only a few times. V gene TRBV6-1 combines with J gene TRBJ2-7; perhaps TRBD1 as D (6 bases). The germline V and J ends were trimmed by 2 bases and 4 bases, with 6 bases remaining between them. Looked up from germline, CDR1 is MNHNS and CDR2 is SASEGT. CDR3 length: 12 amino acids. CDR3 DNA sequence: TGTGCCAGCAGTGAACAGGGGTACGAGCAGTACGTC. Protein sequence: CASSEQGYEQYV.

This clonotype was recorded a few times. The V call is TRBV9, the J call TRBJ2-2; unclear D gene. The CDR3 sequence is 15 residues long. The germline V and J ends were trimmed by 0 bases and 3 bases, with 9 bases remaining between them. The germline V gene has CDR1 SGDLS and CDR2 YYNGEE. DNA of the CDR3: TGTGCCAGCAGCGTAGGAGCTTCGGACACCGGGGAGCTGTTTTTT. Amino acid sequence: CASSVGASDTGELFF.

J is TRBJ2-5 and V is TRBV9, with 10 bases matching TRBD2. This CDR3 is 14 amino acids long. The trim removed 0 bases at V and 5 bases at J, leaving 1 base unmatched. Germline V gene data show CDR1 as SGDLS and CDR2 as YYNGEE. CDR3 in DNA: TGTGCCAGCAGCGTAGCTAGCGGGAGTGAGACCCAGTACTTC. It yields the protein CASSVASGSETQYF.

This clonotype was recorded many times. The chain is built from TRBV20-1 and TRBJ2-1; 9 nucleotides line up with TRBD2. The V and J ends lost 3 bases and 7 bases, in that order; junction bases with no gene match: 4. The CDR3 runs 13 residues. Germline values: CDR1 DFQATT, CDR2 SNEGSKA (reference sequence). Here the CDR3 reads CSASLAGMNEQFF. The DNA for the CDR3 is TGCAGTGCTAGTCTAGCGGGGATGAATGAGCAGTTCTTC.

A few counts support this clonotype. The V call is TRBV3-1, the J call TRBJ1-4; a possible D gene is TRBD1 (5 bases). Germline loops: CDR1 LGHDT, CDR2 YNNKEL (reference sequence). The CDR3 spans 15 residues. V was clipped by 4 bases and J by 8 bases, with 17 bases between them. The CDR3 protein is CASSRMTVKGEKLFF. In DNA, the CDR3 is TGTGCCAGCAGCCGGATGACAGTCAAGGGCGAAAAACTGTTTTTT.

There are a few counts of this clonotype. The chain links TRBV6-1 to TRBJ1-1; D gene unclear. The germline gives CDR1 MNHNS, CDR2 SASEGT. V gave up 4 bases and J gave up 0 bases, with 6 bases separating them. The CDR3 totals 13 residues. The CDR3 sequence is CASSADLNTEAFF. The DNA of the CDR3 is TGTGCCAGCAGTGCAGACTTGAACACTGAAGCTTTCTTT.